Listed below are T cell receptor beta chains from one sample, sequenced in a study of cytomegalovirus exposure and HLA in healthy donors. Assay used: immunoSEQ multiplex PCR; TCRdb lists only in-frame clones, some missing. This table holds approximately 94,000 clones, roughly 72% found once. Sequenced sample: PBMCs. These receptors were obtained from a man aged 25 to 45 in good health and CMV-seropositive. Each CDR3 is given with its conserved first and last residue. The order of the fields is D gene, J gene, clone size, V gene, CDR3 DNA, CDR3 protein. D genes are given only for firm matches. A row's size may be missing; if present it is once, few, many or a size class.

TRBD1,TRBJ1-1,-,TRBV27,TGTGCCAGCAGTCCCAGGACAGGCTATCTGAACACTGAAGCTTTCTTT,CASSPRTGYLNTEAFF
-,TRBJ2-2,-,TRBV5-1,TGCGCCAGCAGCTTGGGTTCCGGGGTTCGAACCGGGGAGCTGTTTTTT,CASSLGSGVRTGELFF
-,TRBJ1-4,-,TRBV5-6,TGTGCCAGCAGCTTGGGGGTCAGGGAAAAACTGTTTTTT,CASSLGVREKLFF
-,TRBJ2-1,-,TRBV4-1,TGCGCCAGCAGCCAAGAACGGACAGTCTACAATGAGCAGTTCTTC,CASSQERTVYNEQFF
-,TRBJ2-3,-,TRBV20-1,TGCAGTGCGGGGGGTGCAGATACGCAGTATTTT,CSAGGADTQYF
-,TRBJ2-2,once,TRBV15,TGTGCCACCAGCAGAGGGCTCACCGGGGAGCTGTTTTTT,CATSRGLTGELFF
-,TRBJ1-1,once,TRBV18,TGTGCCAGCTCACCAAGGACTGTGGCTGAAGCTTTCTTT,CASSPRTVAEAFF
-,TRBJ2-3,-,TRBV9,TGTGCCAGCAGCGCTAGGGACTCCAATACGCAGTATTTT,CASSARDSNTQYF
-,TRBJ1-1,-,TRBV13,TGTGCCAGCAGACGGAGGGAGGGCACTGAAGCTTTCTTT,CASRRREGTEAFF
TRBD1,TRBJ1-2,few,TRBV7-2,TGTGCCAGCAGCAACCGGGACAGGGGGCGCGTTGGCTATGGCTACACCTTC,CASSNRDRGRVGYGYTF
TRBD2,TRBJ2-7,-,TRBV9,TGTGCCAGCAGCGGAGGGGGTAGCGGGAGGGCCGGGTCCGAGCAGTACTTC,CASSGGGSGRAGSEQYF
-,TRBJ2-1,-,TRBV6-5,TGTGCCAGCAGTCAATTCAATGAGCAGTTCTTC,CASSQFNEQFF
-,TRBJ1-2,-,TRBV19,TGTGCCAGCTCCCCCTTTCGGGGGGACGGCTACACCTTC,CASSPFRGDGYTF
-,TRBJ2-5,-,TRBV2,TGTGCCAGCAGTCCAACTATAGGCAAAGAGACCCAGTACTTC,CASSPTIGKETQYF
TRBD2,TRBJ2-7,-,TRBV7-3,TGTGCCAGCAGCTTCCCGGGGGGAGAGCAGTACTTC,CASSFPGGEQYF
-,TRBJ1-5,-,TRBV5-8,TGTGCCAGCAGCTTGCGCGGTACAGGGTTCAATCAGCCCCAGCATTTT,CASSLRGTGFNQPQHF
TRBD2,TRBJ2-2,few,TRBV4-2,TGTGCCAGCAGTCCCCTCGGGGGGACGGGACTAGCGGGAGGTCCCGGGGAGCTGTTTTTT,CASSPLGGTGLAGGPGELFF
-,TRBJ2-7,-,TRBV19,TGTGCCAGTAGTTTGCGCGGTGAGCAGTACTTC,CASSLRGEQYF
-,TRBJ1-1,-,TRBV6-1,TGTGCCAGCAATGTCAGGGATGACGGTGAAGCTTTCTTT,CASNVRDDGEAFF
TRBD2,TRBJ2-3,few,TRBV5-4,TGTGCCAGCAGCCCTCTAGCGGGAGGTCGAAGTAGCACAGATACGCAGTATTTT,CASSPLAGGRSSTDTQYF
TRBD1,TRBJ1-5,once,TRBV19,TGTGCCAGTAGTCTGACAGGGAATCAGCCCCAGCATTTT,CASSLTGNQPQHF
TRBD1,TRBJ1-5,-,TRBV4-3,TGCGCCAGCAGCCAGGGGACAGTTAGCAATCAGCCCCAGCATTTT,CASSQGTVSNQPQHF
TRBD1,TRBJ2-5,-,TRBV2,TGTGCCAGCAACAGGGGGCCGGAGGAGACCCAGTACTTC,CASNRGPEETQYF
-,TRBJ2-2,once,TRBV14,TGTGCCAGCAGCCGGACAGTAAACACCGGGGAGCTGTTTTTT,CASSRTVNTGELFF
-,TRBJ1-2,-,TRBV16,TGTGCCAGCAGCCAAGCGCCCAACTATGGCTACACCTTC,CASSQAPNYGYTF
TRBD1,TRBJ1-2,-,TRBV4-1,TGCGCCAGCAGCCAATCGGACAGGACAAACTATGGCTACACCTTC,CASSQSDRTNYGYTF
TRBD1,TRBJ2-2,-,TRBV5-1,TGCGCCAGCAGCTGGACCGGGACAGAGAACACCGGGGAGCTGTTTTTT,CASSWTGTENTGELFF
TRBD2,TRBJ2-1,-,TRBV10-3,TGTGCCATCAGGGTAGCGGGAGTCCAAGACCTTTCCCCCTACAATGAGCAGTTCTTC,CAIRVAGVQDLSPYNEQFF
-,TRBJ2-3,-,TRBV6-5,TGTGCCAGCAGTGCCCCGGGAGTTGCGGATACGCAGTATTTT,CASSAPGVADTQYF
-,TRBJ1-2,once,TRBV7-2,TGTGCCAGCAGCTTAAGATTACAAGGCTACACCTTC,CASSLRLQGYTF
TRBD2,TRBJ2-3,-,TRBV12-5,TGTGCTAGTGGTTTGGCGGGAGGCCCGGCAGATACGCAGTATTTT,CASGLAGGPADTQYF
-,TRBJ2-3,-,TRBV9,TGTGCCAGCAGCGTAGAATACAGGGCTAGCACAGATACGCAGTATTTT,CASSVEYRASTDTQYF
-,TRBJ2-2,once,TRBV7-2,TGTGCCAGCATCCACTCTGGGGCAACTGTCGGCGGGGAGCTGTTTTTT,CASIHSGATVGGELFF
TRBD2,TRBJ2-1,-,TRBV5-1,TGCGCCAGCAGCGTGGGACTAGCGGGGAATGAGCAGTTCTTC,CASSVGLAGNEQFF
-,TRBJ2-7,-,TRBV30,TGTGCCTGGAGTGTAGCGGGACAGGAGCCCTACGAGCAGTACTTC,CAWSVAGQEPYEQYF
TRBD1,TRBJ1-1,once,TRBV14,TGTGCCAGCAGCCAAGAACAGGGGAACACTTACACTGAAGCTTTCTTT,CASSQEQGNTYTEAFF
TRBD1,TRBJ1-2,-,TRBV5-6,TGTGCCAGCAGCTTGGAGGGGACAGGGGCCCCCTATGGCTACACCTTC,CASSLEGTGAPYGYTF
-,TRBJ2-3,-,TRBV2,TGTGCCAGCAGTGAAGCGCTTGCAGTTAGCAGTTCGATTAGCACAGATACGCAGTATTTT,CASSEALAVSSSISTDTQYF
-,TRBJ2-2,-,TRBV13,TGTGCCAGCAGCTTATCGGTTTCCGGGGAGCTGTTTTTT,CASSLSVSGELFF
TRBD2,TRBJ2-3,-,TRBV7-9,TGTGCCAGCAGCTTACCCCCTAGCGGGGTTACAGATACGCAGTATTTT,CASSLPPSGVTDTQYF
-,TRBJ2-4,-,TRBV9,TGTGCCAGCAGCGTAGTAGAGGGGGACATTCAGTACTTC,CASSVVEGDIQYF
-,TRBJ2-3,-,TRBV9,TGTGCCAGCAGCGTAGGAGGCACAGATACGCAGTATTTT,CASSVGGTDTQYF
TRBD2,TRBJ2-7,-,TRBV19,TGTGCCAGTAGTTTGCCTAGCGGGAGCGAGCAGTACTTC,CASSLPSGSEQYF
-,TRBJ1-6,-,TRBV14,TGTGCCAGCAGCCAAGCTAGACCCTTCGGGCCCCTCCACTTT,CASSQARPFGPLHF
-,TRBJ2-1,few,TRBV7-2,TGTGCCAGCAGCTTTGGGAGTCGGACCTACAATGAGCAGTTCTTC,CASSFGSRTYNEQFF
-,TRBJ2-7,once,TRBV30,TGTGCCTGGAGCGCTCCCTACGAGCAGTACTTC,CAWSAPYEQYF
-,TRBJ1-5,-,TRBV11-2,TGTGCCAGCAGCCCCACAGGGAACAGACAGCCCCAGCATTTT,CASSPTGNRQPQHF
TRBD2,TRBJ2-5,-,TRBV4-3,TGCGCCAGCAGCCAAAGCGGGAGGGTCCAAGAGACCCAGTACTTC,CASSQSGRVQETQYF
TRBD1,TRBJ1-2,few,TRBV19,TGTGCCAGTAGTATTCCCGCGGGGACAGACTATGGCTACACCTTC,CASSIPAGTDYGYTF
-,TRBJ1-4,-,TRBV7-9,TGTGCCAGCAGCTTAGCGGTCAGGATAAATGAAAAACTGTTTTTT,CASSLAVRINEKLFF
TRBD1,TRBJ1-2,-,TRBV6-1,TGTGCCAGCAGCGAAGGCCCCCCGGGACAGATTAACTATGGCTACACCTTC,CASSEGPPGQINYGYTF
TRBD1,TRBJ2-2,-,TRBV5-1,TGCGCCAGCAGCCCTTCTGGACAGGGGGGCACCGGGGAGCTGTTTTTT,CASSPSGQGGTGELFF
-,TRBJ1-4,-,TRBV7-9,TGTGCCAGCAGCTTAACTACAGGTGCTACTAATGAAAAACTGTTTTTT,CASSLTTGATNEKLFF